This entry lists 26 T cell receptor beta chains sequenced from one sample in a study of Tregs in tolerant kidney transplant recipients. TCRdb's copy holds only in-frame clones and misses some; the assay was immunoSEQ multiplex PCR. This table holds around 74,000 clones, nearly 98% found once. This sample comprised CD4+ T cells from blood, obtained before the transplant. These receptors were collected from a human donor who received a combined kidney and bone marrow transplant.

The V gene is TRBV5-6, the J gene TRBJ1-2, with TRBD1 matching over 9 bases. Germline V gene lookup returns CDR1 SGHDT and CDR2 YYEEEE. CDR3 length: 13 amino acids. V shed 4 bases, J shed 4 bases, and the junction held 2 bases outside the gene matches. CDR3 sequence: CASSPGQGYGYTF. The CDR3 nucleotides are TGTGCCAGCAGCCCGGGACAGGGCTATGGCTACACCTTC.

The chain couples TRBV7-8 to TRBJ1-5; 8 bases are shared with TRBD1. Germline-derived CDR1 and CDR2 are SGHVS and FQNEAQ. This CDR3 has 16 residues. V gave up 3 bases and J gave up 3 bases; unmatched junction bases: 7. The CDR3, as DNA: TGTGCCAGCAGCTTGGCCAGACAGGGGTACAATCAGCCCCAGCATTTT. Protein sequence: CASSLARQGYNQPQHF.

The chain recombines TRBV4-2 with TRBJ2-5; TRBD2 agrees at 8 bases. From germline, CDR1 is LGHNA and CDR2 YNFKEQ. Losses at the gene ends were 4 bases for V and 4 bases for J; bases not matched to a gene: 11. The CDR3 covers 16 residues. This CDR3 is CASSRMSGGQGETQYF. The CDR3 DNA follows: TGTGCCAGCAGCCGAATGTCGGGGGGGCAAGGAGAGACCCAGTACTTC.

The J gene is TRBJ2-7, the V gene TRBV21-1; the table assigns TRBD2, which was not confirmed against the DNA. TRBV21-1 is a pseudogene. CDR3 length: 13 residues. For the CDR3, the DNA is TGTGCCAGCACTGTATCCTATTTTTACGAGCAGTACTTC. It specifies CASTVSYFYEQYF.

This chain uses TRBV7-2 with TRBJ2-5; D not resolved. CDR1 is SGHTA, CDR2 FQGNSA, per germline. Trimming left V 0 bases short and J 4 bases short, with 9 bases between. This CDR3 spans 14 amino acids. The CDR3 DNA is TGTGCCAGCAGCTTAGCGAACGTCGGAGAGACCCAGTACTTC. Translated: CASSLANVGETQYF. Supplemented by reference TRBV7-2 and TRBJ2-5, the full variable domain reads GAGVSQSPSNKVTEKGKDVELRCDPISGHTALYWYRQSLGQGLEFLIYFQGNSAPDKSGLPSDRFSAERTGGSVSTLTIQRTQQEDSAVYLCASSLANVGETQYFGPGTRLLVL.

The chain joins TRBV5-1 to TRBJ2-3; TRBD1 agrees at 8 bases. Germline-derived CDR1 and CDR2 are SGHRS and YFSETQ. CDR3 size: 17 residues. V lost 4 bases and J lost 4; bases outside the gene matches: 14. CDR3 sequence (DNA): TGCGCCAGCAGCGTCCAGGGGGCCCGTGGAATGGCAGATACGCAGTATTTT. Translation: CASSVQGARGMADTQYF. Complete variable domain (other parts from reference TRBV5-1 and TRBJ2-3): KAGVTQTPRYLIKTRGQQVTLSCSPISGHRSVSWYQQTPGQGLQFLFEYFSETQRNKGNFPGRFSGRQFSNSRSEMNVSTLELGDSALYLCASSVQGARGMADTQYFGPGTRLTVL.

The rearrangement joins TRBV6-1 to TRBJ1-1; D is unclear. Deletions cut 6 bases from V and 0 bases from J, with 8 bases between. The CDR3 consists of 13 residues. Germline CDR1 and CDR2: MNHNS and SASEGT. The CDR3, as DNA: TGTGCCAGCAGAGTTAGTATGAACACTGAAGCTTTCTTT. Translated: CASRVSMNTEAFF.

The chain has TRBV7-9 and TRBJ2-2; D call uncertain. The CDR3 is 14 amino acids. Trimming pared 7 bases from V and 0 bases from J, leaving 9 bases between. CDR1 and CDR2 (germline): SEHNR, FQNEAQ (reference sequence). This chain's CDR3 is CASTFGSNTGELFF. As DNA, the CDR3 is TGTGCCAGCACGTTCGGTTCGAACACCGGGGAGCTGTTTTTT.

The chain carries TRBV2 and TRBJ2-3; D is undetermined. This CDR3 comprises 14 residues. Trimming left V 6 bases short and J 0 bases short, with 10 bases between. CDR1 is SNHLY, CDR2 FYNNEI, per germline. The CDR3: CASSFTASTDTQYF. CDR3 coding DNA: TGTGCCAGCAGCTTCACTGCTAGCACAGATACGCAGTATTTT.

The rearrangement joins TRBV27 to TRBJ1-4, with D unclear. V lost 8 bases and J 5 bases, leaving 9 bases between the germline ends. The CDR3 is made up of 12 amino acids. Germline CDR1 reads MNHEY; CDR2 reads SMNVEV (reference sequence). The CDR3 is CASRYGNEKLFF. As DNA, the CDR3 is TGTGCCAGCCGATACGGGAATGAAAAACTGTTTTTT.

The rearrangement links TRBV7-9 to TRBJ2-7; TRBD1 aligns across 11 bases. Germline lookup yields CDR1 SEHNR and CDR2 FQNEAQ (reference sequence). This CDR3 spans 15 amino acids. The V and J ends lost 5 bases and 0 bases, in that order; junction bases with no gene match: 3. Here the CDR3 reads CASSPGTGGSYEQYF. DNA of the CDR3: TGTGCCAGCAGCCCCGGGACAGGGGGCTCCTACGAGCAGTACTTC.

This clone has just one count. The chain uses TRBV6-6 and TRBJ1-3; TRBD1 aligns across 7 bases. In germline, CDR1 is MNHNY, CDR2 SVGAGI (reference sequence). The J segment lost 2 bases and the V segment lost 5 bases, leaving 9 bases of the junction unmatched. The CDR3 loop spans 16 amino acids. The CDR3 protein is CASSRQGFHTGNTIYF. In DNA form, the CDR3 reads TGTGCCAGCAGTAGACAGGGATTTCATACTGGAAACACCATATATTTT.

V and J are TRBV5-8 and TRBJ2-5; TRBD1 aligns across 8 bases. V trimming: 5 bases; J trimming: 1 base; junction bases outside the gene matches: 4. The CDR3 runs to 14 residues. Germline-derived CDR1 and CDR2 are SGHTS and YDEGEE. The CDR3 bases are TGTGCCAGCAGTACCGGGACAGGCCAAGAGACCCAGTACTTC. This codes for CASSTGTGQETQYF.

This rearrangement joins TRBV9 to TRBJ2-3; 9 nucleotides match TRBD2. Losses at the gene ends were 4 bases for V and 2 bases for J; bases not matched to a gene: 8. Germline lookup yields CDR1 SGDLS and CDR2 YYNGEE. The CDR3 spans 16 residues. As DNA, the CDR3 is TGTGCCAGCAGCCCCCGCGGGAGGGACCACACAGATACGCAGTATTTT. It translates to CASSPRGRDHTDTQYF.

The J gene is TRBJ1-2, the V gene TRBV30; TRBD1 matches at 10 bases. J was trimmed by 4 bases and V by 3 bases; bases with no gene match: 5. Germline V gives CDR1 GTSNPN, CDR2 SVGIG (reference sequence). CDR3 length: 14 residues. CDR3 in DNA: TGTGCCTGGAGGGGGACAGGGGATAGCTATGGCTACACCTTC. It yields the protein CAWRGTGDSYGYTF.

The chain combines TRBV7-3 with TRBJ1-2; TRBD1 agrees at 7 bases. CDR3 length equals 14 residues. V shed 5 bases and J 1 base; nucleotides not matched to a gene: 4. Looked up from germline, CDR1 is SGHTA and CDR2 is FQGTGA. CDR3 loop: CASSPGQSNYGYTF. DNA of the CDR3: TGTGCCAGCAGCCCGGGACAGAGTAACTATGGCTACACCTTC.

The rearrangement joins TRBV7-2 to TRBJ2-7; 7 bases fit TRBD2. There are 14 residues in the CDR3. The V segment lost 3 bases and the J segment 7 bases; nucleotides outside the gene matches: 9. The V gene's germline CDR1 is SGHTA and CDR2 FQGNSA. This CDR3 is CASSFNGRPGEQYF. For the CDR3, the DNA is TGTGCCAGCAGCTTTAACGGGAGGCCCGGGGAGCAGTACTTC.

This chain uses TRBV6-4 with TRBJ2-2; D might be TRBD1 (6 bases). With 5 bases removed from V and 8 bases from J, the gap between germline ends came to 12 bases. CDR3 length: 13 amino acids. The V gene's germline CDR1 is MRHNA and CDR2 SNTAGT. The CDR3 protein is CASSRTAGGELFF. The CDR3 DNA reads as TGTGCCAGCAGTAGGACAGCCGGAGGGGAGCTGTTTTTT.

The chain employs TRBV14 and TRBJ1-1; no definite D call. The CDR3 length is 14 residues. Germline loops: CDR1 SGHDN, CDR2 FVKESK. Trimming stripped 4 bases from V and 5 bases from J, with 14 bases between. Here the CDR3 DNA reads TGTGCCAGCAGCCCCGGTTCGTTGTGGACTGAAGCTTTCTTT. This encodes CASSPGSLWTEAFF.

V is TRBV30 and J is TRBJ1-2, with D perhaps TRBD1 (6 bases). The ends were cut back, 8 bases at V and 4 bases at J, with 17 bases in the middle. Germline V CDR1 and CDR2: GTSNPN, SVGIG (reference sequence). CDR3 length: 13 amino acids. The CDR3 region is CARYRDGGYGYTF. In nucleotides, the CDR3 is TGTGCCCGATACAGGGACGGTGGCTATGGCTACACCTTC.

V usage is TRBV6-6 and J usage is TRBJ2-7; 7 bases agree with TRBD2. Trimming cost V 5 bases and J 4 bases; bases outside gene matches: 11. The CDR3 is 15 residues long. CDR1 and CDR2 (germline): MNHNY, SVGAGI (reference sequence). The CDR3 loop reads CASSTNRDYLYEQYF. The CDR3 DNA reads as TGTGCCAGCAGTACTAACCGGGACTACCTTTACGAGCAGTACTTC.

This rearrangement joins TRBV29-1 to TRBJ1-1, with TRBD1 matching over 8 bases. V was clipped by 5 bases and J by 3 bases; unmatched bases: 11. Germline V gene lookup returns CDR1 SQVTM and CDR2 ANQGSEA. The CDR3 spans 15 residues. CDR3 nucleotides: TGCAGCGTTAAAAGGGCAGGGGGCTATGACACTGAAGCTTTCTTT. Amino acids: CSVKRAGGYDTEAFF. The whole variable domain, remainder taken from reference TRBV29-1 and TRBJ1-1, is SAVISQKPSRDICQRGTSLTIQCQVDSQVTMMFWYRQQPGQSLTLIATANQGSEATYESGFVIDKFPISRPNLTFSTLTVSNMSPEDSSIYLCSVKRAGGYDTEAFFGQGTRLTVV.

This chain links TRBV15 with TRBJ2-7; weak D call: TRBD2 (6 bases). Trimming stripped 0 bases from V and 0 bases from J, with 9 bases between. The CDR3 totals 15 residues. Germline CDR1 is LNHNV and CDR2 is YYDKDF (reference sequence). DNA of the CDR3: TGTGCCACCAGCAGAGAAACCGGGGGCTCCTACGAGCAGTACTTC. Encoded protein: CATSRETGGSYEQYF.

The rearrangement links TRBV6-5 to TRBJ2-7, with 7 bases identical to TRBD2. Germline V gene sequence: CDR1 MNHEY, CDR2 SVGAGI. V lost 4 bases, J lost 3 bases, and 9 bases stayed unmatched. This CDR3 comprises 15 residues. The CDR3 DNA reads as TGTGCCAGCAGTTCCGACGGGACTATTGGCTACGAGCAGTACTTC. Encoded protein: CASSSDGTIGYEQYF.

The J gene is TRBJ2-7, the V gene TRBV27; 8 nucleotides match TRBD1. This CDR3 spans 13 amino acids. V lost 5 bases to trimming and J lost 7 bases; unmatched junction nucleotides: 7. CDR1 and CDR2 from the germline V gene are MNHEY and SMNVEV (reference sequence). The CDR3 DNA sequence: TGTGCCAGCAGTCCCCGACAGGGGCCAGAGCAGTACTTC. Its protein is CASSPRQGPEQYF.

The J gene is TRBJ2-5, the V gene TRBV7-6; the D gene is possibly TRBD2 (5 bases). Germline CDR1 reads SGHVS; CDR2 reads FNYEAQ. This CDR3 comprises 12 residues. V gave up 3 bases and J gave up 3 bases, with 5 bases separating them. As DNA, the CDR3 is TGTGCCAGCAGCTTGAGGGAAGAGACCCAGTACTTC. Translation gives CASSLREETQYF.